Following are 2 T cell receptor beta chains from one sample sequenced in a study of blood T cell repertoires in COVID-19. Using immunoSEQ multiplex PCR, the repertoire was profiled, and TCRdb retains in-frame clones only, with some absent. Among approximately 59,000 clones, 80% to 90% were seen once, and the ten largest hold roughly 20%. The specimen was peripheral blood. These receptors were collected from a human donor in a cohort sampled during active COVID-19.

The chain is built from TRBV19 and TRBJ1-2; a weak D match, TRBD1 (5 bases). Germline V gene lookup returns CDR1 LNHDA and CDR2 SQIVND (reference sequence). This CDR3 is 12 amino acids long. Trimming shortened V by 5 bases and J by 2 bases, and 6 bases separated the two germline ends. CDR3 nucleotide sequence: TGTGCCAGTAGTCCAGGGAACTATGGCTACACCTTC. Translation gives CASSPGNYGYTF.

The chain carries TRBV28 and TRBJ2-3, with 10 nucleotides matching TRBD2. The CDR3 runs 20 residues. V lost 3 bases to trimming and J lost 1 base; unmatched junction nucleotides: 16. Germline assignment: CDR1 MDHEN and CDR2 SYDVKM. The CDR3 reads CASSFSWTSGLLSRTDTQYF. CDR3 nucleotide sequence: TGTGCCAGCAGTTTTTCTTGGACTAGCGGACTTCTATCCCGCACAGATACGCAGTATTTT.